The entry below gives a single T cell receptor (beta chain) sequence along with its context. The CDR3 has 15 residues. V was clipped by 1 base and J by 4 bases; unmatched bases: 4. Germline CDR1 is SGHVS and CDR2 is FNYEAQ. This specimen comes from a study of cytomegalovirus exposure and HLA in healthy donors. The PCR had 60 Vbeta and 13 Jbeta primers. Using immunoSEQ multiplex PCR, the repertoire was profiled, and TCRdb retains in-frame clones only, with some absent. This sample carries roughly 130,000 clones, 79% of them seen once, and the ten largest clones take roughly 2%. This chain uses TRBV7-6 with TRBJ2-7, with TRBD2 identical over 10 bases. The receptor was derived from a man younger than 35 in good health and CMV-seronegative. Sequencing was done on a sample of PBMCs. The CDR3 nucleotides read TGTGCCAGCAGCTTAGGGACTAGCGGTAATTACGAGCAGTACGTC. It codes for CASSLGTSGNYEQYV.